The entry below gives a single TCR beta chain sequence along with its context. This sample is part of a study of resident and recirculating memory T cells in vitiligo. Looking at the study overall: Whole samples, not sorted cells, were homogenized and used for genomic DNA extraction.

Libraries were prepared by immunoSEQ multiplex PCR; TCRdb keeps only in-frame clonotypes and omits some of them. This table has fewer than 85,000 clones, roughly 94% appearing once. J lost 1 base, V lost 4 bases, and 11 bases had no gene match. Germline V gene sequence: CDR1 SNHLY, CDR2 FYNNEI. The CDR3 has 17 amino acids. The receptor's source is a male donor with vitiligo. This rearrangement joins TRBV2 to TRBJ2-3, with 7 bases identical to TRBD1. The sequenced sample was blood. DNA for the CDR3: TGTGCCAGCAGTGCCAAATACAGGGGCTCGGGCACAGATACGCAGTATTTT. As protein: CASSAKYRGSGTDTQYF.